This TCR beta chain appears in the sequencing data of a study of regulatory T cells in long-lasting Graves disease. Findings and caveats of the study: TRBV28 was favored in persistent disease, as were TRBJ1-2 and TRBJ2-5. Thyroid tissue went unstudied; only peripheral blood was examined.

Of note for this clonotype: What it binds is not known. Germline and junction disagree at one end, which may indicate a read error.

The time point is: newly diagnosed GD, antithyroid drugs for less than 3 months. There was RNA extracted from PBMCs, and the TCR library was made from it. To make TCR beta libraries, researchers used iRepertoire HTBI primers and Arm-PCR of CDR3 regions. TCRdb independently ran MiXCR on the multiplex PCR reads; one entry per CDR3 protein. The table records hundreds of thousands of distinct CDR3 sequences, around 13% of them present only once. The CDR3 extends over 12 amino acids. Germline CDR1 and CDR2: LGHNT and FRNRAP. This sample also belongs to another study, concerning T cells in Graves' hyperthyroidism and ophthalmopathy. Per that paper: During a first-round RT-PCR of the TCR CDR3, the HTBI primer set was used. In validation, the model predicted ophthalmopathy. These predictions came a median roughly 6 months before onset.

This specimen consisted of peripheral blood mononuclear cells (PBMCs), obtained at new diagnosis, from a patient treated with antithyroid drugs. This receptor was obtained from a woman under 40 with Graves disease. V is TRBV12-5 and J is TRBJ1-2; the match to TRBD1 covers 7 bases. This CDR3 reads CASGLVGQEVSF. The CDR3 nucleotides are TGTGCTAGTGGTTTGGTCGGACAGGAGGTCTCCTTC.